This T cell receptor beta chain was identified during a study of cytomegalovirus exposure and HLA in healthy donors. Study-wide findings and caveats: The study listed 164 cytomegalovirus-associated TCR beta chains. According to a later analysis, TCR clusters from the first cohort tended to co-occur in the roughly 130 validation repertoires. Reports credit the classifier with highly specific, highly sensitive diagnosis of cytomegalovirus status. The dataset shows that most TCR sequences were rare, while some public TCRs occurred in many donors.

A remark on this clone: Its antigen is unidentified.

Trimming removed 2 bases at V and 6 bases at J, with 13 bases between. Germline V lookup: CDR1 MDHEN, CDR2 SYDVKM. The CDR3 consists of 14 residues. The table came from immunoSEQ multiplex PCR; TCRdb's copy has only in-frame clones and leaves some out. Here the sample spans about 150,000 clones, 85% to 90% being singletons. Sequencing input: PBMCs. The receptor was derived from a human donor in good health. J is TRBJ1-1 and V is TRBV28, with TRBD1 as a possible D gene (6 bases). The CDR3 DNA follows: TGTGCCAGCAGTTTAGGGGGGGCTCGCGCTGAAGCTTTCTTT. Encoded protein: CASSLGGARAEAFF.